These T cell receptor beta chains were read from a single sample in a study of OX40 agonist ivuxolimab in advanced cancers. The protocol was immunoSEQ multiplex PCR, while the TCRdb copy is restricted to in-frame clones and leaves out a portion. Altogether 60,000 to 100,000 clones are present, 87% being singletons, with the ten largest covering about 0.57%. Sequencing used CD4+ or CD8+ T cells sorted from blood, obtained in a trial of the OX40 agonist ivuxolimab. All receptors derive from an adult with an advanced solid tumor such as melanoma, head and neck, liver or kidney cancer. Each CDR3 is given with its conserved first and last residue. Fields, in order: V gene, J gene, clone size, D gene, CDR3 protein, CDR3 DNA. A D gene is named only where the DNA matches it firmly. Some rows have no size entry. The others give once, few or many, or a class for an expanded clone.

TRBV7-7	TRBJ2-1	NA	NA	CASSPRAGSSYNEQFF	TGTGCCAGCAGCCCGCGCGCGGGTAGCTCCTACAATGAGCAGTTCTTC
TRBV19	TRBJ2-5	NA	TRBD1	CASSIGTVKETQYF	TGTGCCAGTAGTATCGGGACAGTCAAAGAGACCCAGTACTTC
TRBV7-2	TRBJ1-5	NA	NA	CATGVLNQPQHF	TGTGCCACCGGAGTTCTTAATCAGCCCCAGCATTTT
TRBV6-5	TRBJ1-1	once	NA	CASSRQSGQAFF	TGTGCCAGCAGCCGACAATCCGGGCAAGCTTTCTTT
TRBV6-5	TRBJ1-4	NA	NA	CASSYVGVREKLFF	TGTGCCAGCAGTTACGTTGGGGTGAGGGAAAAACTGTTTTTT
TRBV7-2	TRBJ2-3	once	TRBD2	CASSAKRAGEYPSTDTQYF	TGTGCCAGCAGCGCAAAACGGGCGGGGGAGTACCCCTCCACAGATACGCAGTATTTT
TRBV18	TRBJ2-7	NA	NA	CASSPLESVRYEQYF	TGTGCCAGCTCACCCTTGGAATCGGTTCGCTACGAGCAGTACTTC
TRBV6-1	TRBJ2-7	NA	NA	CASSDTHSRQYF	TGTGCCAGCAGTGATACCCACTCACGGCAGTACTTC
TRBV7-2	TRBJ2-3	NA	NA	CASSSGRADTQYF	TGTGCCAGCAGCTCGGGACGTGCAGATACGCAGTATTTT
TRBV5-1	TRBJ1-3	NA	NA	CASSLGGDSGNTIYF	TGCGCCAGCAGCTTGGGAGGGGATTCGGGAAACACCATATATTTT
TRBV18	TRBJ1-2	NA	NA	CASRGSYGYTF	TGTGCGAGCAGGGGCAGCTATGGCTACACCTTC
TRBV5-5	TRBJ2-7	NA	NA	CASSLAGDRAYEQYF	TGTGCCAGCAGCTTGGCAGGAGACCGAGCCTACGAGCAGTACTTC
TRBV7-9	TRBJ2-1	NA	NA	CASSPPSGSEQFF	TGTGCCAGCAGCCCCCCTAGTGGGAGTGAGCAGTTCTTC
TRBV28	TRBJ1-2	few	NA	CASSSNGYTF	TGTGCCAGCAGCTCAAATGGCTACACCTTC
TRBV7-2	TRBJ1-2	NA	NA	CASSPFGTGIGYGYTF	TGTGCCAGCAGCCCCTTCGGAACAGGGATAGGGTATGGCTACACCTTC
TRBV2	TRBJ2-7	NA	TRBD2	CASRAYRGVNEQYF	TGTGCCAGCAGGGCCTATCGGGGGGTTAACGAGCAGTACTTC
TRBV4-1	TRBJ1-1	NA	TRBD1	CASSPLGQGRTEAFF	TGCGCCAGCAGCCCTTTGGGACAGGGGAGGACTGAAGCTTTCTTT
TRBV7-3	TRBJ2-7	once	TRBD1	CASSISGTGEQYF	TGTGCCAGCAGCATATCCGGGACAGGCGAGCAGTACTTC
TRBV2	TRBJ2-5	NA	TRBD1	CASRNRGVETQYF	TGTGCCAGCAGGAACAGGGGAGTGGAGACCCAGTACTTC
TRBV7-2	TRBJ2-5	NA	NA	CASSLVPSGTGRETQYF	TGTGCCAGCAGCTTAGTCCCCTCCGGGACTGGGAGAGAGACCCAGTACTTC
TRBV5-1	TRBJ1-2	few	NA	CASSLGNYGYTF	TGCGCCAGCAGTTTGGGGAACTATGGCTACACCTTC
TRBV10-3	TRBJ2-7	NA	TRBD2	CAIKGAGGPYEQYF	TGTGCCATCAAAGGAGCGGGAGGCCCATACGAGCAGTACTTC
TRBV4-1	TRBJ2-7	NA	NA	CASSQDAKLRASPFSYEQYF	TGCGCCAGCAGCCAAGATGCTAAGTTGAGGGCTTCTCCCTTCTCCTACGAGCAGTACTTC
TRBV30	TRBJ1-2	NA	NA	CAWSSGEGGYGYTF	TGTGCCTGGAGTTCTGGCGAGGGCGGCTATGGCTACACCTTC
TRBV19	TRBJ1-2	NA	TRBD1	CASSIATGQGSLGYTF	TGTGCCAGTAGTATAGCCACTGGACAGGGCTCTCTCGGCTACACCTTC
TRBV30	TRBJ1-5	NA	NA	CAWSPRGLWWEPQHF	TGTGCCTGGAGTCCTCGCGGACTGTGGTGGGAGCCCCAGCATTTT
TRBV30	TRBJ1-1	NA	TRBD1	CAWDRGRGTEAFF	TGTGCCTGGGACAGGGGGCGCGGTACTGAAGCTTTCTTT
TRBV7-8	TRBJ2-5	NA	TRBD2	CASSLDSGRFGETQYF	TGTGCCAGCAGCTTAGATAGCGGGAGGTTTGGGGAGACCCAGTACTTC
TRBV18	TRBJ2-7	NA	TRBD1	CASSPRFGTGVHEQYF	TGTGCCAGCTCACCAAGATTCGGGACAGGGGTCCACGAGCAGTACTTC
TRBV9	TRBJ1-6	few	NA	CASSVWENSPLHF	TGTGCCAGCAGCGTTTGGGAGAATTCACCCCTCCACTTT
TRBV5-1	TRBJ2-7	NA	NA	CASSFLQGDYEQYF	TGCGCCAGCAGCTTTCTCCAGGGAGACTACGAGCAGTACTTC
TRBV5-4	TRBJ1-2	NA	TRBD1	CASSSQDRGLGGYTF	TGTGCCAGCAGCTCACAAGACAGGGGCCTGGGGGGCTACACCTTC
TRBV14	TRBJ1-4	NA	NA	CASSQAAQGGEKLFF	TGTGCCAGCAGCCAAGCGGCACAGGGTGGGGAAAAACTGTTTTTT
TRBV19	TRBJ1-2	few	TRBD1	CASSRTGGDGYTF	TGTGCCAGTAGCCGGACAGGGGGCGACGGCTACACCTTC
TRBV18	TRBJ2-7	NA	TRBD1	CASSPGQGAYEQYF	TGTGCCAGCTCACCGGGACAGGGGGCCTACGAGCAGTACTTC
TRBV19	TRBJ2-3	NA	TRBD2	CASSARGGPDTQYF	TGTGCCAGTAGTGCTCGGGGGGGGCCAGATACGCAGTATTTT
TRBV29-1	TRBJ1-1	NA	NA	CSVEVGAVNTEAFF	TGCAGCGTTGAAGTAGGGGCGGTGAACACTGAAGCTTTCTTT
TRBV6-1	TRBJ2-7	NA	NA	CASSEAGSSYEQYF	TGTGCCAGCAGTGAAGCAGGTAGCTCCTACGAGCAGTACTTC
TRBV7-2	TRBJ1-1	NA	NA	CASSPQRQNTEAFF	TGTGCCAGCAGCCCTCAGAGACAGAACACTGAAGCTTTCTTT
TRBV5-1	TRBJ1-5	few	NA	CASSLEGGQPQHF	TGCGCCAGCAGCTTGGAGGGGGGTCAGCCCCAGCATTTT
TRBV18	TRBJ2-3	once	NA	CASSTLLGGLSLDTQYF	TGTGCCAGCTCAACCCTCTTGGGCGGGTTATCCCTTGATACGCAGTATTTT
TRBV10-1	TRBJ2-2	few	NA	CATSPANTGELFF	TGCGCCACCTCCCCAGCGAACACCGGGGAGCTGTTTTTT
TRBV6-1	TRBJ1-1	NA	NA	CASSQGYTEAFF	TGTGCCAGCAGTCAGGGGTACACGGAAGCTTTCTTT
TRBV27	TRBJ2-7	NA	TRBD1	CASSGWTGTPEQYF	TGTGCCAGCAGTGGGTGGACAGGGACACCCGAGCAGTACTTC
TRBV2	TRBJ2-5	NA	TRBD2	CANGEGRETQYF	TGTGCCAATGGGGAGGGCCGGGAGACCCAGTACTTC
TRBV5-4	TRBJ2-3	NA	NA	CASSLVSLGSGTDTQYF	TGTGCCAGCAGCTTGGTTTCCCTGGGTAGCGGCACAGATACGCAGTATTTT